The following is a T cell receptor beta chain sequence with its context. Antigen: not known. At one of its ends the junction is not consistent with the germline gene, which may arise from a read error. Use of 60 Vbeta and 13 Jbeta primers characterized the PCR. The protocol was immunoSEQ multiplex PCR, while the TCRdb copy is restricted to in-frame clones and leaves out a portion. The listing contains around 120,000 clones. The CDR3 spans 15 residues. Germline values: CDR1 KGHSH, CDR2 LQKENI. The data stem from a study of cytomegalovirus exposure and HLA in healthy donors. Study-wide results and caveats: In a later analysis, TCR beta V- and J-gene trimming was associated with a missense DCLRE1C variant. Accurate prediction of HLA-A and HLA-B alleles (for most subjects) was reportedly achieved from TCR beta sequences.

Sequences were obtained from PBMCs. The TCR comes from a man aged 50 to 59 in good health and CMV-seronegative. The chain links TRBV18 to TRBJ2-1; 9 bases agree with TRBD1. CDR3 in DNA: TGTGCCAGCTCACCCCGGGACAGGGAGTACAATGAGCCGTTCTTC. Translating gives CASSPRDREYNEPFF.